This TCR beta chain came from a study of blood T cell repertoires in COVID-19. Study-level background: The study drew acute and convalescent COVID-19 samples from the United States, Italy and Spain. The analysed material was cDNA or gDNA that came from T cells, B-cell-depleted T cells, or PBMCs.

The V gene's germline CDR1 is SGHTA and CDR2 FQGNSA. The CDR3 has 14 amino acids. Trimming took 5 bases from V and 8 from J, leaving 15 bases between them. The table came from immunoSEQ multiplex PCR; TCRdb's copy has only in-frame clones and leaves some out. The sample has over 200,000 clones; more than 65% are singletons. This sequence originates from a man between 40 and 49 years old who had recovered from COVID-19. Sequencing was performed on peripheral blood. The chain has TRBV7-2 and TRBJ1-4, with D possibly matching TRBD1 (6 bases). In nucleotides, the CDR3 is TGTGCCAGCAGCCAACTGGGGGGGGGCGAAAAACTGTTTTTT. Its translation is CASSQLGGGEKLFF.